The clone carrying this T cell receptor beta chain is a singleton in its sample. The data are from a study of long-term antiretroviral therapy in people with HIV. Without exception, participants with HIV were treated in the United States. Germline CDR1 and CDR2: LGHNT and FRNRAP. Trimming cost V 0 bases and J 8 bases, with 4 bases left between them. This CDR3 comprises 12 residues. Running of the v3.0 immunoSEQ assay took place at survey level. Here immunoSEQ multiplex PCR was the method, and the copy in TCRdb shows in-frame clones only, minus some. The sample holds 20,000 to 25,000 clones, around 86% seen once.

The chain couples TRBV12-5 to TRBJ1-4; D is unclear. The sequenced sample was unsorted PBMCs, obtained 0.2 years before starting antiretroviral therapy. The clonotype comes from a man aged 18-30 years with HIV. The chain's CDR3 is CASGLVGEKLFF. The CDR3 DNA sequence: TGTGCTAGTGGTTTGGTAGGGGAAAAACTGTTTTTT.